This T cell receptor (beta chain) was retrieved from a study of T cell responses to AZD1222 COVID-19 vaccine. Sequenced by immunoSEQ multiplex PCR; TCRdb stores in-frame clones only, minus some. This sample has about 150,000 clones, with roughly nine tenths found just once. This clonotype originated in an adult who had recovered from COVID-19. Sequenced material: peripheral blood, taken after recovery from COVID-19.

The DNA of the CDR3 is TGTGCCACCAGCAGAAATAGCGTTTTGAAAGGGAATGAGCAGTTCTTC. This encodes CATSRNSVLKGNEQFF. The chain has TRBV15 and TRBJ2-1; maybe TRBD2 (5 bases). Trimming took 2 bases from V and 7 from J, leaving 18 bases between them. This CDR3 has 16 residues. Germline V lookup: CDR1 LNHNV, CDR2 YYDKDF (reference sequence).